Presented here are 27 T cell receptor beta chains from one specimen sequenced in a study of cytomegalovirus exposure and HLA in healthy donors. This PCR relied on a set of 60 Vbeta primers and 13 Jbeta primers. Using immunoSEQ multiplex PCR, the repertoire was profiled, and TCRdb retains in-frame clones only, with some absent. The sample carries 100,000 to 150,000 clones, about 70% recorded once. The sample was PBMCs. The receptors here all came from a woman in her fifties or sixties in good health and CMV-seropositive.

The CDR3 loop is CASRPRDSSYEQYF. CDR3 coding DNA: TGTGCCAGCAGGCCTCGGGACAGTTCCTACGAGCAGTACTTC. The gene calls are TRBV6-6 and TRBJ2-7; TRBD1 agrees at 7 bases. Trimming removed 6 bases from V and 1 base from J; junction bases left unmatched: 6. The CDR3 runs to 14 residues. Germline V gene data show CDR1 as MNHNY and CDR2 as SVGAGI (reference sequence).

The genes are TRBV30 and TRBJ1-2, with no clear D. The germline V gene has CDR1 GTSNPN and CDR2 SVGIG (reference sequence). The CDR3 totals 13 residues. V shed 4 bases and J shed 2 bases, with 11 bases lying between them. The CDR3 nucleotides read TGTGCCTGGAATTTGAGGCAGAACTATGGCTACACCTTC. Encoded protein: CAWNLRQNYGYTF.

This chain links TRBV6-4 with TRBJ2-3; the match to TRBD2 covers 10 bases. Trimming cost V 0 bases and J 0 bases; bases outside gene matches: 0. The CDR3 has 16 amino acids. CDR1 and CDR2 (germline): MRHNA, SNTAGT. The CDR3 region has the DNA TGTGCCAGCAGTGACTCAGCGGGGGGGAGCACAGATACGCAGTATTTT. This gives the protein CASSDSAGGSTDTQYF.

This chain connects TRBV5-1 to TRBJ2-7, with D hard to call. Germline CDR1 SGHRS, CDR2 YFSETQ. V was clipped by 3 bases and J by 4 bases, with 5 bases between them. The length of the CDR3 is 11 residues. In DNA form, the CDR3 reads TGCGCCAGCAGCTCACTTTACGAGCAGTACTTC. It yields the protein CASSSLYEQYF.

A single count supports this clone. This sequence joins TRBV11-1 and TRBJ2-7; TRBD1 matches 8 bases. The CDR3 is 14 amino acids. Germline V gene sequence: CDR1 SGHAT, CDR2 FQDESV (reference sequence). V shed 5 bases, J shed 0 bases, and the junction held 3 bases outside the gene matches. The CDR3 sequence: CASSADRGSYEQYF. The CDR3, as DNA: TGTGCCAGCAGCGCAGACAGGGGCTCCTACGAGCAGTACTTC.

The genes are TRBV6-5 and TRBJ2-5, with TRBD2 identical over 11 bases. The last part of the DNA fits TRBJ2-7 better; the J call may be wrong. Germline assignment: CDR1 MNHEY and CDR2 SVGAGI. The CDR3 consists of 15 residues. Here the CDR3 reads CASRRDGLAGYEQYF. The DNA of the CDR3 is TGTGCCAGCAGGAGAGACGGACTAGCGGGCTACGAGCAGTACTTC.

CDR3 sequence: CASSLSSGPNTEAFF. The CDR3, as DNA: TGTGCCAGCAGCTTAAGTTCAGGGCCGAACACTGAAGCTTTCTTT. V usage is TRBV7-2 and J usage is TRBJ1-1; perhaps TRBD1 as D (5 bases). The V gene lost 2 bases and the J gene lost 1 base, with 11 bases spanning the gap. The CDR3 contains 15 residues. Germline CDR1 reads SGHTA; CDR2 reads FQGNSA.

V and J are TRBV6-1 and TRBJ1-1; tentative D call: TRBD1 (5 bases). Germline V lookup: CDR1 MNHNS, CDR2 SASEGT. V lost 5 bases and J 1 base, leaving 8 bases between the germline ends. There are 13 residues in the CDR3. This CDR3 is CASSTGPNTEAFF. CDR3 bases: TGTGCCAGCAGTACAGGTCCGAACACTGAAGCTTTCTTT.

The rearrangement uses TRBV2 and TRBJ1-2, with 10 bases that match TRBD1. After removal of 5 bases from V and 2 bases from J, the junction contained 2 bases not matched to a gene. The CDR3 is made up of 14 amino acids. Germline-derived CDR1 and CDR2 are SNHLY and FYNNEI. In nucleotides, the CDR3 is TGTGCCAGCAGTAAGGACAGGGGGAACTATGGCTACACCTTC. Protein product: CASSKDRGNYGYTF.

This rearrangement joins TRBV5-1 to TRBJ1-4; 11 positions match TRBD1. This CDR3 spans 16 amino acids. Germline values: CDR1 SGHRS, CDR2 YFSETQ. V dropped 4 bases and J dropped 3; count of bases not matched to a gene: 5. CDR3 sequence reads: CASSPQGQGANEKLFF. Here the CDR3 DNA reads TGCGCCAGCAGCCCTCAGGGACAGGGGGCTAATGAAAAACTGTTTTTT.

V gene TRBV6-4 combines with J gene TRBJ1-2, with 8 bases matching TRBD1. Germline loops: CDR1 MRHNA, CDR2 SNTAGT. V was clipped by 5 bases and J by 10 bases; unmatched bases: 9. This CDR3 spans 13 amino acids. CDR3 residues: CASSTSRTGPYTF. Here the CDR3 DNA reads TGTGCCAGCAGTACCTCCCGGACAGGGCCCTACACCTTC.

The genes are TRBV12-5 and TRBJ2-1; D not certain. The germline CDR1 and CDR2 sequences are LGHNT and FRNRAP. Trimming removed 1 base from V and 9 bases from J, with 22 bases in between. This CDR3 spans 17 amino acids. CDR3 amino acids: CASGLESGFNFLSEQFF. CDR3 DNA: TGTGCTAGTGGTTTGGAGTCCGGGTTTAACTTTTTAAGTGAGCAGTTCTTC.

This clone has just a few counts. The junction does not match germline at one end; this may be a read error. The genes are TRBV4-1 and TRBJ2-1, with 9 bases that match TRBD2. The CDR3 covers 15 residues. Germline V lookup: CDR1 MGHRA, CDR2 YSYEKL. In DNA form, the CDR3 reads TGTGCCAGCAGCCAGGGGCGGGAGGGGGGCAATGAGCAGTTCTTC. Translating gives CASSQGREGGNEQFF.

V gene TRBV19 combines with J gene TRBJ1-2; no definite D call. The CDR3 totals 17 residues. Trimming took off 2 bases at V and 7 bases at J, with 23 bases between the two ends. CDR1 is LNHDA, CDR2 SQIVND, per germline (reference sequence). The DNA for the CDR3 is TGTGCCAGTAGTATAATGGGAGTGGTGCCAGCCCGGGGTGGCTACACCTTC. Residues: CASSIMGVVPARGGYTF.

V and J are TRBV7-9 and TRBJ2-3; 9 nucleotides agree with TRBD2. CDR1 and CDR2 (germline): SEHNR, FQNEAQ (reference sequence). Trimming removed 3 bases from V and 2 bases from J; junction bases left unmatched: 6. This CDR3 region has 16 residues. CDR3 in amino acids: CASSFFSGGSTDTQYF. The CDR3 DNA sequence: TGTGCCAGCAGCTTTTTTAGCGGGGGTTCCACAGATACGCAGTATTTT.

J is TRBJ1-1 and V is TRBV29-1; 7 bases agree with TRBD1. With V trimmed by 5 bases and J by 6 bases, 9 bases remained unmatched. CDR1 and CDR2 from the germline V gene are SQVTM and ANQGSEA. The CDR3 is 13 residues long. The CDR3 protein is CSVPLTGRPEAFF. CDR3 coding DNA: TGCAGCGTTCCTTTGACAGGGAGGCCTGAAGCTTTCTTT.

The V call is TRBV15, the J call TRBJ2-7, with 8 bases aligning to TRBD1. This CDR3 comprises 16 residues. Germline V gene lookup returns CDR1 LNHNV and CDR2 YYDKDF (reference sequence). After removal of 5 bases from V and 7 bases from J, the junction contained 16 bases not matched to a gene. The CDR3 spells CATSGGFETGAREQYF. The CDR3, as DNA: TGTGCCACCAGCGGAGGTTTCGAGACAGGGGCGAGGGAGCAGTACTTC. Drawing the rest from reference TRBV15 and TRBJ2-7, the complete variable domain is DAMVIQNPRYQVTQFGKPVTLSCSQTLNHNVMYWYQQKSSQAPKLLFHYYDKDFNNEADTPDNFQSRRPNTSFCFLDIRSPGLGDTAMYLCATSGGFETGAREQYFGPGTRLTVT.

This clone was seen only once. CDR3 DNA sequence: TGTGCCAGCAGCTTAACATCCTACAATGAGCAGTTCTTC. It translates to CASSLTSYNEQFF. The rearrangement uses TRBV7-9 and TRBJ2-1; D is unresolved. With 2 bases removed from V and 1 base from J, the gap between germline ends came to 3 bases. CDR1 is SEHNR, CDR2 FQNEAQ, per germline (reference sequence). This CDR3 is 13 amino acids long.

Only a few counts were recorded for this clone. V and J are TRBV6-1 and TRBJ2-7; D possibly corresponds to TRBD2 (6 bases). The CDR3 is made up of 14 amino acids. V was shortened by 6 bases and J by 1 base, with 13 bases between the two germline ends. In germline, CDR1 is MNHNS, CDR2 SASEGT. In DNA form, the CDR3 reads TGTGCCAGCAGACCGGGGGACGGTTCCTACGAGCAGTACTTC. Translation: CASRPGDGSYEQYF.

V usage is TRBV30 and J usage is TRBJ1-1, with 9 bases lining up with TRBD1. With 4 bases clipped from V and 3 bases from J, the junction kept 12 bases outside the gene matches. The CDR3 spans 16 residues. The germline gives CDR1 GTSNPN, CDR2 SVGIG (reference sequence). Here the CDR3 reads CAWISTGTGSYTEAFF. DNA for the CDR3: TGTGCCTGGATATCAACCGGGACAGGGTCTTACACTGAAGCTTTCTTT.

The V gene is TRBV11-2, the J gene TRBJ2-1; 10 bases map to TRBD2. Germline values: CDR1 SGHAT, CDR2 FQNNGV. The CDR3 is 16 residues long. The trim removed 5 bases at V and 5 bases at J, leaving 9 bases unmatched. As DNA, the CDR3 is TGTGCCAGCAGCCCCCTAGCGGGAGCGGTGGACAATGAGCAGTTCTTC. Residues: CASSPLAGAVDNEQFF.

The J gene is TRBJ2-5, the V gene TRBV7-2; D call uncertain. This CDR3 has 12 amino acids. In germline, CDR1 is SGHTA, CDR2 FQGNSA. V shed 7 bases and J shed 5 bases, with 11 bases lying between them. CDR3 amino acids: CASNPPRETQYF. CDR3 in DNA: TGTGCCAGCAACCCCCCCCGGGAGACCCAGTACTTC. Complete variable domain (other parts from reference TRBV7-2 and TRBJ2-5): GAGVSQSPSNKVTEKGKDVELRCDPISGHTALYWYRQSLGQGLEFLIYFQGNSAPDKSGLPSDRFSAERTGGSVSTLTIQRTQQEDSAVYLCASNPPRETQYFGPGTRLLVL.

The chain has TRBV19 and TRBJ1-1, with D hard to call. The V end was cut by 9 bases, the J end by 4 bases, with 12 bases between. The CDR3 loop spans 12 amino acids. Germline V CDR1 and CDR2: LNHDA, SQIVND (reference sequence). CDR3 protein: CASWSLGTEAFF. The DNA for the CDR3 is TGTGCCAGCTGGTCGCTCGGCACTGAAGCTTTCTTT.

The CDR3 DNA is TGCGCCAGCAGCTTAGGGAGTACGACTGCTAACTATGGCTACACCTTC. Residues: CASSLGSTTANYGYTF. The J gene is TRBJ1-2, the V gene TRBV5-1; D is undetermined. The CDR3 sequence is 16 residues long. Germline-derived CDR1 and CDR2 are SGHRS and YFSETQ. V was pared by 2 bases and J by 0 bases, with 14 bases between.

The rearrangement uses TRBV27 and TRBJ2-7; TRBD1 agrees at 7 bases. CDR1 is MNHEY and CDR2 is SMNVEV in the germline V gene (reference sequence). V was pared by 5 bases and J by 4 bases, with 11 bases of the junction left unmatched. The CDR3 loop spans 15 amino acids. Written as DNA, the CDR3 is TGTGCCAGCAGTCAACGACCGGGACAGATTTACGAGCAGTACTTC. Translating it yields CASSQRPGQIYEQYF.

This clone was seen a few times. V gene TRBV6-1 combines with J gene TRBJ2-5; tentative D call: TRBD1 (6 bases). CDR1 and CDR2 from the germline V gene are MNHNS and SASEGT. This CDR3 has 14 amino acids. The V end lost 5 bases, the J end lost 5 bases, and 15 bases lay between the germline ends. The CDR3 coding sequence is TGTGCCAGCAGTATCAGGGGTTTACGGGAGACCCAGTACTTC. This codes for CASSIRGLRETQYF.

The V gene is TRBV6-5, the J gene TRBJ1-2; 8 bases fit TRBD1. This CDR3 region has 15 residues. Trimming cost V 6 bases and J 1 base; bases outside gene matches: 7. Germline lookup yields CDR1 MNHEY and CDR2 SVGAGI. The CDR3 sequence: CASSLRTGSNYGYTF. CDR3 DNA: TGTGCCAGCAGCCTAAGGACAGGGAGTAACTATGGCTACACCTTC.